This record looks at one T cell receptor (beta chain) sequence and its context. Only in-frame clones appear in the TCRdb table, and some are missing; sequencing was by immunoSEQ multiplex PCR. This table holds roughly 90,000 clones, around nine tenths found once. This record belongs to a study of OX40 agonist ivuxolimab in advanced cancers. Looking at the study overall: Patients received the agonistic anti-OX40 (CD134) antibody ivuxolimab.

Germline V gene data show CDR1 as MDHEN and CDR2 as SYDVKM. The CDR3 contains 13 residues. V was pared by 3 bases and J by 1 base, with 6 bases between. The specimen was CD4+ or CD8+ T cells sorted from blood, collected in a trial of the OX40 agonist ivuxolimab. This TCR came from an adult with an advanced solid tumor such as melanoma, head and neck, liver or kidney cancer. J is TRBJ1-2 and V is TRBV28, with D perhaps TRBD1 (5 bases). DNA for the CDR3: TGTGCCAGCAGTTTTCAGGGTAACTATGGCTACACCTTC. It yields the protein CASSFQGNYGYTF.